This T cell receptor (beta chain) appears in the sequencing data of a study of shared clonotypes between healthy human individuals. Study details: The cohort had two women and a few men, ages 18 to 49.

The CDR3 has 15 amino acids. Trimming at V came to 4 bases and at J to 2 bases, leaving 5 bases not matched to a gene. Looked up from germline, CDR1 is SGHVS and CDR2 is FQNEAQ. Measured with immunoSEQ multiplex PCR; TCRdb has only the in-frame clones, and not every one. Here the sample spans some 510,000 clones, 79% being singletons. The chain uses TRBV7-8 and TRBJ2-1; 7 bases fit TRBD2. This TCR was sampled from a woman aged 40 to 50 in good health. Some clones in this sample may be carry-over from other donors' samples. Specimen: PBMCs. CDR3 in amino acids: CASSSRSGTYNEQFF. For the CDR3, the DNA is TGTGCCAGCAGCTCGCGGAGCGGGACCTACAATGAGCAGTTCTTC.